This T cell receptor (beta chain) is drawn from a study of identical twins. J gave up 2 bases and V 5 bases, and 6 bases lay outside the gene matches. CDR1 MNHEY and CDR2 SMNVEV come from the germline V gene (reference sequence). The CDR3 covers 15 residues. Findings of the study overall: Out-of-frame alpha sequences common to twins were enriched for low generation probability. These conclusions were based on statistical analysis (cross-sectional, not following the same donors). Twins' surplus sharing was weaker for beta out-of-frame sequences.

The table lists this clonotype with many counts. Its antigen is as yet unknown. TCRdb independently ran MiXCR on the 5' RACE reads; one entry per CDR3 protein. The sample lists a few hundred thousand distinct CDR3 sequences; roughly 8% were seen once. These data were also filed under a second study, of yellow fever vaccine responses in identical twins.

The sequence was obtained from a woman aged 18-29 years in good health. The specimen was CD8+ T cells sorted from blood. This chain links TRBV27 with TRBJ2-4; 7 bases map to TRBD1. In DNA, the CDR3 is TGTGCCAGCAGTGAACAGGGGTTCCCCAAAAACATTCAGTACTTC. Residues: CASSEQGFPKNIQYF.